These T cell receptor beta chains were read from a single sample in a study of shared clonotypes between healthy human individuals. Measured with immunoSEQ multiplex PCR; TCRdb has only the in-frame clones, and not every one. The sample includes about 1 million clones, around 74% seen only once; the top ten take approximately 1.5%. The specimen sequenced was memory CD4+ T cells sorted from blood. These receptor sequences come from a man aged 18 to 29 in good health. Each CDR3 is given with its conserved first and last residue. The D gene is left open where the match is weak. Only some rows state a clone size, as once, few, many or a class for expanded clones.

size: NA
V: TRBV10-1
J: TRBJ1-1
D: NA
CDR3: CASSANRANTEAFF
DNA: TGCGCCAGCAGTGCTAATAGGGCGAACACTGAAGCTTTCTTT

size: NA
V: TRBV7-9
J: TRBJ1-1
D: NA
CDR3: CASSLNVVNTEAFF
DNA: TGTGCCAGCAGCTTAAACGTGGTGAACACTGAAGCTTTCTTT

size: once
V: TRBV23-1
J: TRBJ1-4
D: TRBD1
CDR3: CASNTHTGVGYEKLFF
DNA: TGCGCCAGCAATACCCATACAGGGGTTGGCTATGAAAAACTGTTTTTT

size: NA
V: TRBV25-1
J: TRBJ1-1
D: TRBD1
CDR3: CASSGRDRGTEAFF
DNA: TGTGCCAGCAGTGGCCGGGACAGGGGTACTGAAGCTTTCTTT

size: few
V: TRBV2
J: TRBJ2-5
D: NA
CDR3: CASNRWGLQETQYF
DNA: TGTGCCAGCAACAGGTGGGGGCTCCAAGAGACCCAGTACTTC

size: NA
V: TRBV10-3
J: TRBJ2-4
D: NA
CDR3: CAISEAKNIQYF
DNA: TGTGCCATCAGTGAAGCCAAAAACATTCAGTACTTC

size: NA
V: TRBV4-1
J: TRBJ2-5
D: NA
CDR3: CASSQYGAQYF
DNA: TGCGCCAGCAGCCAGTACGGGGCCCAGTACTTC

size: NA
V: TRBV19
J: TRBJ2-1
D: NA
CDR3: CASIMGGGGGLNEQFF
DNA: TGTGCCAGTATAATGGGCGGAGGCGGAGGACTCAATGAGCAGTTCTTC

size: NA
V: TRBV6-6
J: TRBJ2-1
D: TRBD2
CDR3: CASSRGGFYNEQFF
DNA: TGTGCCAGCAGTCGGGGGGGCTTTTACAATGAGCAGTTCTTC

size: NA
V: TRBV29-1
J: TRBJ2-7
D: TRBD1
CDR3: CSVVGPVGTALEQYF
DNA: TGCAGCGTTGTTGGACCCGTAGGGACAGCACTAGAGCAGTACTTC

size: NA
V: TRBV6-1
J: TRBJ2-3
D: TRBD1
CDR3: CASRTGGSADTQYF
DNA: TGTGCCAGCAGGACAGGGGGCTCCGCAGATACGCAGTATTTT

size: NA
V: TRBV6-5
J: TRBJ2-1
D: NA
CDR3: CASSDGDEQFF
DNA: TGTGCCAGCAGCGACGGTGATGAGCAGTTCTTC

size: NA
V: TRBV11-3
J: TRBJ2-2
D: TRBD2
CDR3: CASSPSGSNTGELFF
DNA: TGTGCCAGCAGCCCAAGCGGGAGTAACACCGGGGAGCTGTTTTTT

size: NA
V: TRBV7-9
J: TRBJ1-2
D: NA
CDR3: CASRPRNYGYTF
DNA: TGTGCCAGCAGGCCACGGAACTATGGCTACACCTTC

size: NA
V: TRBV6-5
J: TRBJ2-5
D: TRBD2
CDR3: CASSTGLAGETQYF
DNA: TGTGCCAGCAGTACGGGACTAGCGGGGGAGACCCAGTACTTC

size: NA
V: TRBV5-1
J: TRBJ1-4
D: TRBD1
CDR3: CASSLGSGGNEKLFF
DNA: TGCGCCAGCAGCTTGGGCTCAGGGGGTAATGAAAAACTGTTTTTT

size: NA
V: TRBV7-8
J: TRBJ2-7
D: NA
CDR3: CASSSGTAGYEQYF
DNA: TGTGCCAGCAGCTCCGGGACCGCTGGCTACGAGCAGTACTTC

size: NA
V: TRBV9
J: TRBJ2-3
D: TRBD2
CDR3: CASSVLAGGLADTQYF
DNA: TGTGCCAGCAGCGTATTAGCGGGAGGTTTGGCAGATACGCAGTATTTT

size: NA
V: TRBV6-5
J: TRBJ1-2
D: NA
CDR3: CASRKSSLGYTF
DNA: TGTGCCAGCAGGAAGAGCTCGTTAGGCTACACCTTC

size: NA
V: TRBV18
J: TRBJ2-6
D: TRBD1
CDR3: CASSLSGTGVNGANVLTF
DNA: TGTGCCAGCTCACTTTCCGGGACAGGGGTTAACGGGGCCAACGTCCTGACTTTC

size: NA
V: TRBV2
J: TRBJ2-2
D: NA
CDR3: CASSEELGGWNTGELFF
DNA: TGTGCCAGCAGTGAAGAACTAGGGGGGTGGAACACCGGGGAGCTGTTTTTT

size: NA
V: TRBV5-1
J: TRBJ2-7
D: NA
CDR3: CASSLGGSQGTYEQYF
DNA: TGCGCCAGCAGCTTGGGTGGGAGCCAGGGGACCTACGAGCAGTACTTC

size: NA
V: TRBV5-8
J: TRBJ1-1
D: TRBD1
CDR3: CASSFGQGRNEAFF
DNA: TGTGCCAGCAGCTTCGGACAGGGCAGAAATGAAGCTTTCTTT

size: NA
V: TRBV10-2
J: TRBJ2-3
D: TRBD2
CDR3: CASSPGTSVGQYF
DNA: TGCGCCAGCAGTCCCGGGACTAGCGTGGGGCAGTATTTT

size: few
V: TRBV6-1
J: TRBJ2-7
D: NA
CDR3: CASSESWGRYEQYF
DNA: TGTGCCAGCAGTGAATCCTGGGGCCGGTACGAGCAGTACTTC

size: NA
V: TRBV30
J: TRBJ1-1
D: NA
CDR3: CAWKGDVGYSEAFF
DNA: TGTGCCTGGAAGGGGGACGTAGGGTACTCTGAAGCTTTCTTT

size: few
V: TRBV29-1
J: TRBJ1-1
D: TRBD1
CDR3: CSGRQGLNTEAFF
DNA: TGCAGCGGACGACAGGGCCTGAACACTGAAGCTTTCTTT

size: NA
V: TRBV25-1
J: TRBJ2-6
D: TRBD1
CDR3: CASSDPGQGISGANVLTF
DNA: TGTGCCAGCAGTGACCCGGGACAGGGTATTTCTGGGGCCAACGTCCTGACTTTC